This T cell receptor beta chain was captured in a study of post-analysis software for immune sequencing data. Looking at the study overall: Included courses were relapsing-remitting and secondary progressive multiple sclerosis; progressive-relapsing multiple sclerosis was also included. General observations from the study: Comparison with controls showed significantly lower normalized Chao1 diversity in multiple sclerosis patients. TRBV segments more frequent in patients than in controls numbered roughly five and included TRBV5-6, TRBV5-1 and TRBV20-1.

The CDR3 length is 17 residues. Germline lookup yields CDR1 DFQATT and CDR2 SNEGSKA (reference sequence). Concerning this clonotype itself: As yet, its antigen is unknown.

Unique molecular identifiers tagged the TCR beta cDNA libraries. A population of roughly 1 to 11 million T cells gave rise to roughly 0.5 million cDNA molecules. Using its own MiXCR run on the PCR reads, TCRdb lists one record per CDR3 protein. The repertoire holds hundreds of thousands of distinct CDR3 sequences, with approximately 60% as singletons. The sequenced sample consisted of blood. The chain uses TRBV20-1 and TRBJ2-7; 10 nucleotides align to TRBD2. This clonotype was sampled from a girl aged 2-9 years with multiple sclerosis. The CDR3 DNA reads TGCCGTGAAACGTGGCTAGCGGGAGAGCTGAGCTCCTACGAGCAGTACTTC. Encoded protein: CRETWLAGELSSYEQYF.